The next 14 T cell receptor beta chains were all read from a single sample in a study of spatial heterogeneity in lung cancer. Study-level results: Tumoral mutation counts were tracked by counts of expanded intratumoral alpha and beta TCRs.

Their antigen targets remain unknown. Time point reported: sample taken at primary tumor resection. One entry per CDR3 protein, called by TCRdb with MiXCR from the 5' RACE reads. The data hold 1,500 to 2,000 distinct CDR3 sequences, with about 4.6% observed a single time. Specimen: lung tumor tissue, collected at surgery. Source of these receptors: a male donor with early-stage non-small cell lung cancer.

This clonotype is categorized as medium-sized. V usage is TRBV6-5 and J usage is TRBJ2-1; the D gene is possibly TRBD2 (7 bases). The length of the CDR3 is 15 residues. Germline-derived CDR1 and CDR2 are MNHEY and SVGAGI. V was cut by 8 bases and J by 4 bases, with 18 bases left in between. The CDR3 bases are TGTGCCAGCTGCGGGGGCACCCCCTGGTACAATGAGCAGTTCTTC. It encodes CASCGGTPWYNEQFF.

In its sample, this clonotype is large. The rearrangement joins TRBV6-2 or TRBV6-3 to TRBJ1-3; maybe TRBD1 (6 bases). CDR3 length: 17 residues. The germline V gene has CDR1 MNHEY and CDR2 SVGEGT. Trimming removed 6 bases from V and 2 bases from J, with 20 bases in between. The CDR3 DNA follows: TGTGCCAGCAGACATCGGGACACCCCTGGAGCTGGAAACACCATATATTTT. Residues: CASRHRDTPGAGNTIYF.

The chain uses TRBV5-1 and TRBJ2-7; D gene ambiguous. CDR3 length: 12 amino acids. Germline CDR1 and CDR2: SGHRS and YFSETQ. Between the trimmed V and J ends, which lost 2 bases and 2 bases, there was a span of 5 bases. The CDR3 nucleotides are TGCGCCAGCAGCTTTGGGCCCTACGAGCAGTACTTC. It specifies CASSFGPYEQYF.

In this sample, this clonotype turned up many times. As DNA, the CDR3 is TGCAGCGACGAAGACAGCAACTATGGCTACACCTTC. Protein: CSDEDSNYGYTF. The rearrangement uses TRBV29-1 and TRBJ1-2; possibly TRBD1 for D (5 bases). The length of the CDR3 is 12 residues. The germline gives CDR1 SQVTM, CDR2 ANQGSEA. Trimming left V 7 bases short and J 2 bases short, with 11 bases between. The entire variable domain, with the rest obtained from reference TRBV29-1 and TRBJ1-2, is as follows: SAVISQKPSRDICQRGTSLTIQCQVDSQVTMMFWYRQQPGQSLTLIATANQGSEATYESGFVIDKFPISRPNLTFSTLTVSNMSPEDSSIYLCSDEDSNYGYTFGSGTRLTVV.

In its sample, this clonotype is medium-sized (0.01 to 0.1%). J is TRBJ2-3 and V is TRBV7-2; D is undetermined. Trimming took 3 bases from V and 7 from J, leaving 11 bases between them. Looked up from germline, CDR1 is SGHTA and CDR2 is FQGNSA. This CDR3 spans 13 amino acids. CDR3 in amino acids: CASSFERLHTQYF. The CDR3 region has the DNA TGTGCCAGCAGCTTTGAGCGTCTTCATACGCAGTATTTT.

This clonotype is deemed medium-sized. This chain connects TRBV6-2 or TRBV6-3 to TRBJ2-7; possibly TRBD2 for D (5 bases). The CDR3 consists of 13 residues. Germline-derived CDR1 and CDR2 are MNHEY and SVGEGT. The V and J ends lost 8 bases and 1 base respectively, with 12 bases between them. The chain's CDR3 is CASGLSWSYEQYF. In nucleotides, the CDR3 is TGTGCCAGCGGACTTTCTTGGTCCTACGAGCAGTACTTC.

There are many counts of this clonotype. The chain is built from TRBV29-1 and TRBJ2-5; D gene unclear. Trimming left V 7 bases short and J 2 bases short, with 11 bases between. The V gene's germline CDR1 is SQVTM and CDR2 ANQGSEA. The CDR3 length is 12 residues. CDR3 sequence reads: CSADQRQETQYF. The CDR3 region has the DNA TGCAGCGCTGACCAGAGACAAGAGACCCAGTACTTC.

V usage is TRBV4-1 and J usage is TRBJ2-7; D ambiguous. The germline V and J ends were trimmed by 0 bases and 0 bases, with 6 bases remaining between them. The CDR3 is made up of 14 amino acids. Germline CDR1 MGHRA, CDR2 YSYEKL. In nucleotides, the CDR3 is TGCGCCAGCAGCCAAGATCCCCACTCCTACGAGCAGTACTTC. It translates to CASSQDPHSYEQYF.

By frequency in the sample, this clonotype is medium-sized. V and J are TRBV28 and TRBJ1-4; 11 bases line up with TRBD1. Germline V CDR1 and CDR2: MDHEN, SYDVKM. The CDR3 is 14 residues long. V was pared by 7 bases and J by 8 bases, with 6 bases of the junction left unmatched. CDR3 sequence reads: CASIPGTGGEKLFF. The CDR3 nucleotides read TGTGCCAGCATCCCCGGGACAGGGGGGGAAAAACTGTTTTTT.

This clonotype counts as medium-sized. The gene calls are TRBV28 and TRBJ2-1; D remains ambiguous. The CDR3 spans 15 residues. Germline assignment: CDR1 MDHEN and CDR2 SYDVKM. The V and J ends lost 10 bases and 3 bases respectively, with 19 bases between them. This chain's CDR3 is CATSGPISIYNEQFF. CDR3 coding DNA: TGTGCCACTTCCGGCCCCATAAGCATCTACAATGAGCAGTTCTTC.

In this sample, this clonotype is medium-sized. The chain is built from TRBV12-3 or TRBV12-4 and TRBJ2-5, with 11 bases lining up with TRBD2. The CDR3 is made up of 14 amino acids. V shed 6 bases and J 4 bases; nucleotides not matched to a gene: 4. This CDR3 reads CASSPSGGSETQYF. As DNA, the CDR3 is TGTGCCAGCAGCCCTAGCGGGGGGTCAGAGACCCAGTACTTC.

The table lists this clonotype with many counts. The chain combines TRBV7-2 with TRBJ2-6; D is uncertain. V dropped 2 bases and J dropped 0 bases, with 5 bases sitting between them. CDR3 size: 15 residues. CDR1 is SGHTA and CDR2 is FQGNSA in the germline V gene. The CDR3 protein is CASSLHFSGANVLTF. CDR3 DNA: TGTGCCAGCAGCTTACACTTCTCTGGGGCCAACGTCCTGACTTTC.

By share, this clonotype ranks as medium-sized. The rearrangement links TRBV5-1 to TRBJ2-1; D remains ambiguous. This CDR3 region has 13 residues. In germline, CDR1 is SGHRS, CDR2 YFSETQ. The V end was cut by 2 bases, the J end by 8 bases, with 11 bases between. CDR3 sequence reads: CASSFDFMDEQFF. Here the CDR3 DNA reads TGCGCCAGCAGCTTTGATTTCATGGATGAGCAGTTCTTC.

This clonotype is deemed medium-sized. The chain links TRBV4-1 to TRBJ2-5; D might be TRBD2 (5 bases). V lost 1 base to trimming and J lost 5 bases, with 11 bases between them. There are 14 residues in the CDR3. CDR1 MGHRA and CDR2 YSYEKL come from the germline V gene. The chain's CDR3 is CASSQVVRGETQYF. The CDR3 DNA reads TGCGCCAGCAGCCAAGTCGTTAGAGGGGAGACCCAGTACTTC.